A selection of T cell receptor beta chains follows, all from one sample in a study of cytomegalovirus exposure and HLA in healthy donors. Clones were sequenced by immunoSEQ multiplex PCR, and TCRdb holds only the in-frame ones, with some missing. The table includes more than 100,000 clones, about three quarters detected once. The sequencing input was PBMCs. These receptors were taken from a woman in her 40s in good health and CMV-seropositive. Both conserved end residues are part of each CDR3. A D gene is named only where the DNA matches it firmly. Size is stated for part of the rows, as once, few or many counts, or as a class when the clone is expanded.

clone_size | j_call | v_call | d_call | cdr3_nt | cdr3_aa
NA | TRBJ1-4 | TRBV7-8 | TRBD1 | TGTGCCAGCAGCTTAGGACAGGGATTCTCAGCTAATGAAAAACTGTTTTTT | CASSLGQGFSANEKLFF
NA | TRBJ2-7 | TRBV7-9 | NA | TGTGCCAGCAGCTTAGTCGCGGGTTTAGACGAGCAGTACTTC | CASSLVAGLDEQYF
NA | TRBJ2-5 | TRBV9 | NA | TGTGCCAGCAGCGTAGGTTCTAGACAAGAGACCCAGTACTTC | CASSVGSRQETQYF
NA | TRBJ1-2 | TRBV2 | TRBD1 | TGTGCCAGCAGGGCAACAGGGGGAGTAGATGGCTACACCTTC | CASRATGGVDGYTF
NA | TRBJ2-3 | TRBV7-9 | NA | TGTGCCAGCAGCTTAGTATCCACAGCAACGCAGTATTTT | CASSLVSTATQYF
NA | TRBJ2-7 | TRBV10-3 | NA | TGTGCCATCAGAGGGAGCTCCTACGAGCAGTACTTC | CAIRGSSYEQYF
once | TRBJ1-1 | TRBV6-5 | TRBD1 | TGTGCCAGCAGTTCCCACGGACAGGGGGGCACTGAAGCTTTCTTT | CASSSHGQGGTEAFF
NA | TRBJ1-4 | TRBV4-1 | TRBD1 | TGCGCCAGCAGCCGGGACAGGGGAGGTGAAAAACTGTTTTTT | CASSRDRGGEKLFF
few | TRBJ2-7 | TRBV7-9 | TRBD1 | TGTGCCAGCAGCTCAGGGACAGTGATGTACGAGCAGTACTTC | CASSSGTVMYEQYF
NA | TRBJ1-1 | TRBV6-5 | NA | TGTGCCAGCAGCCGGAACACTGAAGCTTTCTTT | CASSRNTEAFF
NA | TRBJ1-1 | TRBV4-1 | NA | TGCGCCAGCAGCCAAGATCTCCCTGCCCTCAGGGTATCAGTGAACACTGAAGCTTTCTTT | CASSQDLPALRVSVNTEAFF
few | TRBJ2-7 | TRBV5-6 | NA | TGTGCCAGCAGCTCAGGGGTGGGGGGGCTGACCTACGAGCAGTACTTC | CASSSGVGGLTYEQYF
NA | TRBJ1-2 | TRBV12-5 | TRBD1 | TGTGCTAGTGGGGGACAGGGGTTTAACTATGGCTACACCTTC | CASGGQGFNYGYTF
NA | TRBJ1-6 | TRBV5-1 | NA | TGCGCCAGCAGCTTACAGGGCGAACCTAATTCACCCCTCCACTTT | CASSLQGEPNSPLHF
few | TRBJ1-1 | TRBV7-3 | NA | TGTGCCAGCAGCCCAGGTGGCAGGAACACTGAAGCTTTCTTT | CASSPGGRNTEAFF
NA | TRBJ1-2 | TRBV10-3 | TRBD1 | TGTGCCACTTCACCGGACAGGGGGCACTATGGCTACACCTTC | CATSPDRGHYGYTF
few | TRBJ2-2 | TRBV5-1 | TRBD1 | TGCGCCAGCGGGACACTAACAGGGGCCACCGGGGAGCTGTTTTTT | CASGTLTGATGELFF
NA | TRBJ2-5 | TRBV7-8 | NA | TGTGCCAGCAGCCCACAGGGTGGAGAGACCCAGTACTTC | CASSPQGGETQYF
NA | TRBJ1-1 | TRBV5-1 | TRBD1 | TGCGCCAGCAGCTGGGTCCCAGGGGGAATGGATACTGAAGCTTTCTTT | CASSWVPGGMDTEAFF
medium-sized | TRBJ1-1 | TRBV6-1 | NA | TGTGCCAGCAGTGTTGGCGCAGGTTTGAACACTGAAGCTTTCTTT | CASSVGAGLNTEAFF
once | TRBJ1-2 | TRBV5-1 | TRBD1 | TGCGCCAGCAGCTTGGCCAAGACAGGGGGGATTTATGGCTACACCTTC | CASSLAKTGGIYGYTF
NA | TRBJ2-2 | TRBV30 | NA | TGTGCCTGGACTTTGCTCCCGGGCACCGGGGAGCTGTTTTTT | CAWTLLPGTGELFF
NA | TRBJ2-7 | TRBV5-1 | NA | TGCGCCAGCAGCTTGGCCCCTAGCGCCTACGAGCAGTACTTC | CASSLAPSAYEQYF
few | TRBJ1-3 | TRBV5-4 | NA | TGTGCCAGCAGCTTGGGGGGCAGGAGCTCTGGAAACACCATATATTTT | CASSLGGRSSGNTIYF
once | TRBJ2-3 | TRBV5-6 | NA | TGTGCCAGCAGCTTTGGCGGGCCCACAGATACGCAGTATTTT | CASSFGGPTDTQYF
NA | TRBJ2-7 | TRBV7-9 | TRBD1 | TGTGCCAGCAGCACCAGGGACAGGTCTATCGAGCAGTACTTC | CASSTRDRSIEQYF
once | TRBJ1-6 | TRBV6-5 | TRBD1 | TGTGCCAGCAGATTTGACAGGGAGGATTCACCCCTCCACTTT | CASRFDREDSPLHF
NA | TRBJ1-2 | TRBV25-1 | TRBD1 | TGTGCCAGCTGGGGACAGGGGATAGGCTATGGCTACACCTTC | CASWGQGIGYGYTF